The text below deals with one TCR beta chain. The record originates from a study of blood T cell repertoires in COVID-19. CDR3 length: 13 residues. In germline, CDR1 is LGHNT, CDR2 FRNRAP. V was shortened by 9 bases and J by 4 bases, with 15 bases between the two germline ends. The protocol was immunoSEQ multiplex PCR, while the TCRdb copy is restricted to in-frame clones and leaves out a portion. The sample holds roughly 220,000 clones, 70% to 85% seen once. This TCR was recovered from a middle-aged man who had recovered from COVID-19. What was sequenced was PBMCs or T cells enriched from blood (not recorded which). V and J are TRBV12-5 and TRBJ1-1, with D tentatively TRBD1 (5 bases). The CDR3 region is CASGPQGGTEAFF. CDR3 bases: TGTGCTAGCGGACCCCAGGGAGGCACTGAAGCTTTCTTT.